Below, 27 T cell receptor beta chains from the same sample are listed, as sequenced in a study of regulatory T cells in long-lasting Graves disease. The time point: newly diagnosed GD, antithyroid drugs for less than 3 months. Isolated PBMC RNA provided the starting material for the TCR library. Arm-PCR of CDR3 regions with iRepertoire HTBI primers generated TCR beta libraries. TCRdb processed the multiplex PCR reads anew with MiXCR; each CDR3 protein has one entry. The table includes 240,000 or so distinct CDR3 sequences, around 21% detected once. The sample consisted of peripheral blood mononuclear cells (PBMCs), taken at new diagnosis, from a patient treated with antithyroid drugs. These receptor sequences come from a female donor with Graves disease.

The table lists this clonotype with a count of one. The chain has TRBV9 and TRBJ2-2; TRBD2 aligns across 8 bases. Germline V gene lookup returns CDR1 SGDLS and CDR2 YYNGEE. Trimming cost V 3 bases and J 6 bases; bases outside gene matches: 16. The CDR3 has 18 amino acids. The CDR3 nucleotides are TGTGCCAGCAGCGCCACCGGGTGGAGCGGGAGTTTCGCCGGGGAGCTGTTTTTT. Its translation: CASSATGWSGSFAGELFF.

The chain carries TRBV7-6 and TRBJ1-2, with D tentatively TRBD1 (6 bases). CDR1 and CDR2 (germline): SGHVS, FNYEAQ. The CDR3 sequence is 15 residues long. The V end lost 3 bases, the J end lost 7 bases, and 18 bases lay between the germline ends. The CDR3 is CASSLGTGRRSGYTF. Written as DNA, the CDR3 is TGTGCCAGCAGCTTGGGAACAGGGCGACGGTCTGGCTACACCTTC.

The chain recombines TRBV12-3 or TRBV12-4 with TRBJ1-2; D not resolved. V was clipped by 1 base and J by 4 bases, with 10 bases between them. The CDR3 length is 14 residues. In nucleotides, the CDR3 is TGTGCCAGCAGTTTAGAAGGGAAGGTCTATGGCTACACCTTC. It is translated as CASSLEGKVYGYTF.

This chain links TRBV6-1 with TRBJ2-7; D call uncertain. The CDR3 loop spans 12 amino acids. Germline assignment: CDR1 MNHNS and CDR2 SASEGT. The germline V and J ends were trimmed by 6 bases and 4 bases, with 10 bases remaining between them. CDR3 sequence: CASSDFSYEQYF. CDR3 in DNA: TGTGCCAGCAGCGACTTTTCTTACGAGCAGTACTTC.

This clonotype has a handful of counts. CDR3 in amino acids: CASSVHPPGQRVTEAFF. CDR3 in DNA: TGTGCCAGCAGCGTTCATCCCCCAGGGCAAAGGGTCACTGAAGCTTTCTTT. The genes are TRBV9 and TRBJ1-1; TRBD1 is a possible D gene (5 bases). This CDR3 is 17 amino acids long. Germline lookup yields CDR1 SGDLS and CDR2 YYNGEE. V was shortened by 2 bases and J by 4 bases, with 21 bases between the two germline ends.

Ten or more counts support this clonotype. This chain links TRBV11-2 with TRBJ1-2; 7 positions agree with TRBD1. The CDR3 spans 14 residues. The J segment lost 6 bases and the V segment lost 4 bases, leaving 8 bases of the junction unmatched. Germline V gives CDR1 SGHAT, CDR2 FQNNGV. The CDR3 loop reads CASSSHDRVHGYTF. In nucleotides, the CDR3 is TGTGCCAGCAGCTCCCACGACAGGGTGCATGGCTACACCTTC.

Points on this clonotype: A single base is all that separates this from a far larger clone, so a read error is likely. The conserved closing phenylalanine or tryptophan is absent in this CDR3, likely reflecting a read error. The V call is TRBV2, the J call TRBJ1-2; the match to TRBD1 covers 10 bases. V lost 5 bases, J lost 4 bases, and 7 bases stayed unmatched. CDR3 length: 15 amino acids. The V gene's germline CDR1 is SNHLY and CDR2 FYNNEI. The CDR3 loop reads CASSPPGTGAYGYTL. The CDR3 DNA sequence: TGTGCCAGCAGTCCCCCCGGGACAGGGGCCTATGGCTACACCCTC.

This clonotype turned up a few times. The chain recombines TRBV6-1 with TRBJ1-2; 8 bases are a match to TRBD1. The CDR3 consists of 13 residues. V shed 5 bases, J shed 7 bases, and the junction held 6 bases outside the gene matches. The germline V gene has CDR1 MNHNS and CDR2 SASEGT. CDR3 coding DNA: TGTGCCAGCAGTCGCGGGACAGGAGGTGGCTACACCTTC. This codes for CASSRGTGGGYTF.

The chain has TRBV19 and TRBJ2-1, with 8 bases that match TRBD2. The CDR3 is 13 residues long. Germline V CDR1 and CDR2: LNHDA, SQIVND (reference sequence). After removal of 6 bases from V and 9 bases from J, the junction contained 7 bases not matched to a gene. CDR3 amino acids: CASRPGGRGEQFF. DNA for the CDR3: TGTGCCAGTAGGCCGGGGGGGCGGGGTGAGCAGTTCTTC.

The chain carries TRBV27 and TRBJ2-7; tentatively, D is TRBD1 (6 bases). Germline V gives CDR1 MNHEY, CDR2 SMNVEV (reference sequence). V was pared by 6 bases and J by 0 bases, with 12 bases between. The CDR3 is 14 residues long. CDR3 region: CASSGQSSSYEQYF. The CDR3 nucleotides read TGTGCCAGCAGCGGACAGTCTAGCTCCTACGAGCAGTACTTC.

This clonotype was found many times. This sequence joins TRBV5-5 and TRBJ1-2, with D maybe TRBD1 (6 bases). V gave up 1 base and J gave up 5 bases, with 24 bases separating them. The CDR3 runs to 18 residues. Germline assignment: CDR1 SGHKS and CDR2 YYEKEE (reference sequence). The CDR3 DNA reads TGTGCCAGCAGCTTGAACAACGGCTTCGGGGGCCCAGCTTATGGCTACACCTTC. Its protein is CASSLNNGFGGPAYGYTF.

This clonotype appeared many times. V gene TRBV18 combines with J gene TRBJ1-1, with D unresolved. The germline CDR1 and CDR2 sequences are KGHSH and LQKENI. The CDR3 is made up of 17 amino acids. The ends were cut back, 6 bases at V and 0 bases at J, with 20 bases in the middle. The CDR3 spells CASSNQAVFALNTEAFF. The DNA of the CDR3 is TGTGCCAGCTCCAACCAAGCGGTTTTCGCTTTGAACACTGAAGCTTTCTTT.

This clonotype was seen ten or more times. The V and J genes are TRBV7-9 and TRBJ1-2, with D possibly being TRBD1 (5 bases). V lost 5 bases to trimming and J lost 8 bases, with 12 bases between them. There are 12 residues in the CDR3. CDR1 is SEHNR, CDR2 FQNEAQ, per germline (reference sequence). CDR3 protein: CASSPRQGGYTF. Written as DNA, the CDR3 is TGTGCCAGCAGCCCCAGGCAGGGCGGCTACACCTTC.

This sequence joins TRBV4-3 and TRBJ2-1; possibly TRBD2 for D (6 bases). Germline values: CDR1 LGHNA, CDR2 YSLEER. This CDR3 has 16 residues. V was trimmed by 0 bases and J by 0 bases, leaving 9 bases between them. The CDR3 region is CASSQERGGSYNEQFF. CDR3 in DNA: TGCGCCAGCAGCCAAGAACGGGGAGGCTCCTACAATGAGCAGTTCTTC.

There are a few counts of this clonotype. The chain joins TRBV20-1 to TRBJ2-7; D uncertain. V shed 0 bases and J shed 0 bases, with 9 bases lying between them. This CDR3 contains 14 residues. CDR1 and CDR2 from the germline V gene are DFQATT and SNEGSKA (reference sequence). The CDR3 protein is CSAREVADSYEQYF. For the CDR3, the DNA is TGCAGTGCTAGAGAGGTGGCAGACTCCTACGAGCAGTACTTC.

About this clonotype itself: One end of the junction varies from germline; a read error may be responsible. This sequence joins TRBV20-1 and TRBJ2-1; D gene ambiguous. CDR1 is DFQATT and CDR2 is SNEGSKA in the germline V gene (reference sequence). The CDR3 totals 13 residues. The CDR3 nucleotides read TGCAGTGCCCTCGGGTCTTCCTACAATGAGCAGTCCTTC. This sequence encodes CSALGSSYNEQSF.

This clonotype was counted at least ten times. The chain links TRBV7-9 to TRBJ2-7; 11 bases agree with TRBD1. Germline CDR1 is SEHNR and CDR2 is FQNEAQ (reference sequence). The length of the CDR3 is 17 residues. Trimming removed 6 bases from V and 3 bases from J; junction bases left unmatched: 13. The CDR3 reads CASSSPREDRGRYEQYF. In DNA form, the CDR3 reads TGTGCCAGCAGTTCACCCCGCGAGGACAGGGGGCGCTACGAGCAGTACTTC.

This clonotype came up many times. The genes are TRBV20-1 and TRBJ1-1; 7 bases line up with TRBD1. The CDR3 has 15 amino acids. Per the germline V gene, CDR1 is DFQATT and CDR2 is SNEGSKA (reference sequence). After removal of 0 bases from V and 6 bases from J, the junction contained 10 bases not matched to a gene. The DNA of the CDR3 is TGCAGTGCTAGAGACCTTCGAACAGGGGTTCCTGAAGCTTTCTTT. This gives the protein CSARDLRTGVPEAFF.

A note on this clonotype: It may be a read error: a sequence one base away is much more abundant. No DNA is shown, since the ends of the CDR3 on it are uncertain; the CDR3 is the one TCRdb lists. This chain joins TRBV6-5 and TRBJ2-6; the table's D call TRBD1 went unverified against the DNA. In germline, CDR1 is MNHEY, CDR2 SVGAGI. The CDR3 totals 17 residues, both ends included. The CDR3 spells CASSLTGVGSGANVPTF.

This clonotype has ten or more counts. V is TRBV5-1 and J is TRBJ2-5; D uncertain. Trimming shortened V by 4 bases and J by 0 bases, and 4 bases separated the two germline ends. The CDR3 totals 12 residues. Germline values: CDR1 SGHRS, CDR2 YFSETQ. CDR3 amino acids: CASSLDQETQYF. The CDR3 nucleotides are TGCGCCAGCAGCCTAGACCAAGAGACCCAGTACTTC.

This clonotype was counted at least ten times. V and J are TRBV9 and TRBJ2-3; TRBD2 is a possible D gene (6 bases). Looked up from germline, CDR1 is SGDLS and CDR2 is YYNGEE. The CDR3 is made up of 14 amino acids. V was pared by 3 bases and J by 5 bases, with 13 bases between. The CDR3 loop reads CASSGSGVGDTQYF. The CDR3 DNA sequence: TGTGCCAGCAGCGGTAGCGGTGTAGGAGATACGCAGTATTTT.

This clonotype was observed many times. The chain couples TRBV24-1 to TRBJ2-7; TRBD1 aligns across 8 bases. The CDR3 contains 14 residues. The J segment lost 3 bases and the V segment lost 6 bases, leaving 6 bases of the junction unmatched. From germline, CDR1 is KGHDR and CDR2 SFDVKD. The CDR3 loop reads CATSLGQGRYEQYF. CDR3 bases: TGTGCCACCAGTCTCGGACAGGGTCGCTACGAGCAGTACTTC.

This clonotype has ten or more counts. This chain links TRBV28 with TRBJ2-7, with D uncertain. There are 14 residues in the CDR3. Trimming removed 4 bases at V and 2 bases at J, with 12 bases between. CDR1 MDHEN and CDR2 SYDVKM come from the germline V gene. Here the CDR3 reads CASSSPTSAYEQYF. DNA for the CDR3: TGTGCCAGCAGTTCGCCGACTTCTGCCTACGAGCAGTACTTC.

This clonotype was counted ten times or more. The chain combines TRBV18 with TRBJ1-1; TRBD1 is a possible D gene (5 bases). Trimming removed 4 bases from V and 5 bases from J, with 20 bases in between. Germline V CDR1 and CDR2: KGHSH, LQKENI. CDR3 length equals 16 residues. The CDR3 sequence is CASSRAPPGAETEAFF. CDR3 DNA sequence: TGTGCCAGCTCACGCGCCCCTCCTGGGGCCGAAACTGAAGCTTTCTTT.

This clonotype was seen repeatedly, ten times or more. The gene calls are TRBV2 and TRBJ1-4, with D unclear. This CDR3 comprises 13 residues. V lost 7 bases and J 3 bases, leaving 9 bases between the germline ends. Per the germline V gene, CDR1 is SNHLY and CDR2 is FYNNEI. The CDR3 region is CASNINANEKLFF. CDR3 coding DNA: TGTGCCAGCAATATTAATGCTAATGAAAAACTGTTTTTT.

This clonotype was observed at least ten times. The rearrangement joins TRBV6-2 or TRBV6-3 to TRBJ2-7, with 11 bases lining up with TRBD1. The CDR3 is made up of 15 amino acids. Germline V gives CDR1 MNHEY, CDR2 SVGEGT. V lost 0 bases and J lost 3; bases outside the gene matches: 1. The CDR3 spells CASSYSGTGGYEQYF. CDR3 bases: TGTGCCAGCAGTTACTCCGGGACAGGGGGCTACGAGCAGTACTTC.

This clonotype was detected ten times or more. V gene TRBV10-3 combines with J gene TRBJ2-3; 10 nucleotides align to TRBD2. The germline CDR1 and CDR2 sequences are ENHRY and SYGVKD. The CDR3 spans 14 residues. V gave up 10 bases and J gave up 2 bases; unmatched junction bases: 6. The CDR3 reads CATGGTSDTDTQYF. CDR3 nucleotide sequence: TGTGCCACAGGGGGGACTAGCGACACAGATACGCAGTATTTT.